Listed below are T cell receptor beta chains from one sample, sequenced in a study of blood T cell repertoires in COVID-19. TCRdb's table, derived via immunoSEQ multiplex PCR, lists solely in-frame clones and lacks some. The sample includes over 140,000 clones, around 73% of them seen just once. The sample taken for sequencing was peripheral blood. These receptors were collected from a woman in her forties or fifties with active or convalescent COVID-19. The CDR3 runs from the conserved cysteine through the conserved F or W. D genes are given only for firm matches. The size field is filled for only some rows; it gives once, few, many or a size class.

TRBJ1-2 TRBV24-1 - - CATSAYSNRDEGYTF TGTGCCACCAGTGCTTACTCAAACAGGGACGAAGGCTACACCTTC
TRBJ2-2 TRBV29-1 TRBD1 - CSVAGTGGGVNTGELFF TGCAGCGTCGCCGGGACAGGGGGAGGAGTGAACACCGGGGAGCTGTTTTTT
TRBJ1-5 TRBV19 - - CASRNTGMEGNQPQHF TGTGCCAGTAGAAACACAGGGATGGAAGGCAATCAGCCCCAGCATTTT
TRBJ1-3 TRBV7-9 - few CASSRLGGRGNTIYF TGTGCCAGCAGCCGATTGGGGGGGAGAGGAAACACCATATATTTT
TRBJ1-5 TRBV6-1 - - CASSDPWGGGQPQHF TGTGCCAGCAGTGATCCCTGGGGAGGGGGACAGCCCCAGCATTTT
TRBJ2-2 TRBV6-6 - - CASSLLSGTGELFF TGTGCCAGCAGCCTATTAAGTGGCACCGGGGAGCTGTTTTTT
TRBJ1-5 TRBV6-6 TRBD1 - CASSLGQDYQPQHF TGTGCCAGCAGTTTGGGACAGGACTATCAGCCCCAGCATTTT
TRBJ2-2 TRBV5-6 - - CASSLGGFTGELFF TGTGCCAGCAGCTTGGGGGGCTTTACCGGGGAGCTGTTTTTT
TRBJ2-1 TRBV6-5 TRBD2 few CASSRLAGENEQFF TGTGCCAGCAGTAGACTAGCGGGGGAGAATGAGCAGTTCTTC
TRBJ1-2 TRBV7-2 - once CASSPSAGDYGYTF TGTGCCAGCAGCCCTTCCGCGGGGGACTATGGCTACACCTTC
TRBJ1-1 TRBV5-4 - - CASSVDQDRTEAFF TGTGCCAGCAGCGTAGACCAGGATAGGACTGAAGCTTTCTTT
TRBJ2-1 TRBV24-1 - - CATSAHGQHNEQFF TGTGCCACCAGTGCCCATGGACAGCACAATGAGCAGTTCTTC
TRBJ2-1 TRBV5-8 - - CATSPQRSNEQFF TGTGCCACCTCCCCCCAGCGGTCCAATGAGCAGTTCTTC
TRBJ1-1 TRBV5-6 - - CASSLRGTEAFF TGTGCCAGCAGCTTACGGGGGACTGAAGCTTTCTTT
TRBJ2-3 TRBV7-9 TRBD1 - CASSRTKRTGREDTQYF TGTGCCAGCAGCCGAACCAAAAGGACAGGCCGGGAAGATACGCAGTATTTT
TRBJ2-1 TRBV28 TRBD1 few CASRRDGTGNNEQFF TGTGCCAGCAGGCGTGATGGGACAGGAAACAATGAGCAGTTCTTC
TRBJ2-3 TRBV9 - - CASSVGAGLSTDTQYF TGTGCCAGCAGCGTAGGAGCGGGCCTTAGCACAGATACGCAGTATTTT
TRBJ1-2 TRBV6-5 - - CASSYSRGEGGYTF TGTGCCAGCAGTTACTCGAGAGGGGAGGGGGGCTACACCTTC
TRBJ2-7 TRBV7-2 TRBD1 few CASSPTTGGHEQYF TGTGCCAGCAGCCCTACGACAGGGGGGCACGAGCAGTACTTC
TRBJ2-1 TRBV27 - - CASSFRDYNEQFF TGTGCCAGCAGTTTTCGAGACTACAATGAGCAGTTCTTC
TRBJ2-5 TRBV2 - - CASSERHGGDLTQYF TGTGCCAGCAGTGAGAGGCATGGCGGGGATTTGACCCAGTACTTC
TRBJ1-2 TRBV12-5 - - CASGLVGGSTYGYTF TGTGCTAGTGGTTTGGTCGGAGGGAGCACCTATGGCTACACCTTC
TRBJ1-2 TRBV4-3 - - CASSQREANYGYTF TGCGCCAGCAGCCAAAGGGAGGCTAACTATGGCTACACCTTC
TRBJ2-7 TRBV11-2 TRBD2 - CASSFLAGGSYEQYF TGTGCCAGCAGCTTCCTAGCGGGGGGGTCCTACGAGCAGTACTTC
TRBJ1-4 TRBV6-1 - - CASSEDRTNEKLFF TGTGCCAGCAGTGAAGATCGAACTAATGAAAAACTGTTTTTT
TRBJ1-1 TRBV6-5 - - CASSYSRGDTEAFF TGTGCCAGCAGTTACTCGCGGGGGGACACTGAAGCTTTCTTT
TRBJ2-3 TRBV29-1 - - CSVEVGRTSTDTQYF TGCAGCGTTGAAGTGGGCAGGACTAGCACAGATACGCAGTATTTT
TRBJ1-3 TRBV9 - - CASSATGISLNTIYF TGTGCCAGCAGCGCCACAGGGATATCCTTAAACACCATATATTTT
TRBJ2-1 TRBV6-2/TRBV6-3 TRBD1 - CASSKGGQGNYNEQFF TGTGCCAGCAGTAAAGGGGGACAGGGGAACTACAATGAGCAGTTCTTC
TRBJ1-4 TRBV6-2/TRBV6-3 - - CASSPPGGGRLNEKLFF TGTGCCAGCAGTCCCCCTGGCGGGGGGCGACTTAATGAAAAACTGTTTTTT
TRBJ1-2 TRBV29-1 - few CSAGWTDPNYGYTF TGCAGCGCCGGCTGGACAGACCCTAACTATGGCTACACCTTC
TRBJ2-5 TRBV18 TRBD2 once CASSLIAGAFQETQYF TGTGCCAGCTCTCTGATAGCGGGGGCCTTTCAAGAGACCCAGTACTTC
TRBJ1-1 TRBV9 TRBD1 - CASSVVGGGSTGTEAFF TGTGCCAGCAGCGTAGTTGGAGGGGGCTCAACAGGCACTGAAGCTTTCTTT
TRBJ1-2 TRBV28 TRBD1 once CASSEGQQRGGYTF TGTGCCAGCAGTGAGGGACAGCAAAGGGGCGGCTACACCTTC
TRBJ1-4 TRBV4-3 - - CASSQDQRGVLFF TGCGCCAGCAGCCAAGATCAACGGGGGGTGCTGTTTTTT
TRBJ1-4 TRBV28 - - CASSFVPKKLFF TGTGCCAGCAGTTTTGTTCCCAAAAAACTGTTTTTT
TRBJ1-1 TRBV4-3 - - CASSQDRMNTEAFF TGCGCCAGCAGCCAAGACAGGATGAACACTGAAGCTTTCTTT
TRBJ2-2 TRBV11-2 - - CASSPSAGSGELFF TGTGCCAGCAGCCCCTCCGCCGGGAGCGGGGAGCTGTTTTTT
TRBJ2-5 TRBV4-2 - - CASSQEYRVWETQYF TGTGCCAGCAGCCAAGAATACCGGGTGTGGGAGACCCAGTACTTC
TRBJ1-1 TRBV19 TRBD1 - CASSTGARGTEAFF TGTGCCAGTAGCACAGGGGCGCGGGGCACTGAAGCTTTCTTT
TRBJ1-2 TRBV3-1/TRBV3-2 TRBD1 - CASSPYTGGGGYTF TGTGCCAGCAGCCCCTATACAGGGGGCGGTGGCTACACCTTC
TRBJ2-2 TRBV24-1 TRBD2 - CATSGGLAGYGGELFF TGTGCCACCAGTGGGGGACTAGCGGGATACGGCGGGGAGCTGTTTTTT
TRBJ2-2 TRBV7-3 - - CASSFPPGSGGPGELFF TGTGCCAGCAGCTTCCCCCCGGGGTCCGGGGGGCCCGGGGAGCTGTTTTTT
TRBJ2-7 TRBV10-2 TRBD2 - CASRGLAGASEQYF TGCGCCAGCAGAGGACTAGCGGGAGCTAGTGAGCAGTACTTC
TRBJ1-5 TRBV9 - - CASSTGGVTQPQHF TGTGCCAGCAGCACTGGAGGGGTCACGCAGCCCCAGCATTTT
TRBJ1-1 TRBV30 TRBD1 - CAWSAQGGNTEAFF TGTGCCTGGAGTGCGCAGGGGGGCAACACTGAAGCTTTCTTT
TRBJ2-5 TRBV28 - - CASSLGGQETQYF TGTGCCAGCAGTTTAGGAGGCCAAGAGACCCAGTACTTC
TRBJ1-3 TRBV7-2 - - CASSSMAGRRTGNTIYF TGTGCCAGCAGCTCTATGGCGGGCAGGCGGACTGGAAACACCATATATTTT
TRBJ1-2 TRBV3-1/TRBV3-2 TRBD1 once CASSTQGALGYTF TGTGCCAGCAGCACCCAGGGGGCGCTGGGCTACACCTTC
TRBJ2-2 TRBV9 - - CASSVGGANTGELFF TGTGCCAGCAGCGTTGGCGGGGCGAACACCGGGGAGCTGTTTTTT
TRBJ2-3 TRBV30 - - CAWSVGDTQYF TGTGCCTGGAGTGTCGGGGATACGCAGTATTTT
TRBJ2-5 TRBV24-1 - - CATSDPRTPQETQYF TGTGCCACCAGTGACCCCAGGACACCGCAAGAGACCCAGTACTTC
TRBJ2-1 TRBV3-1/TRBV3-2 - - CASSQGRILSYNEQFF TGTGCCAGCAGCCAAGGGCGGATCCTGAGCTACAATGAGCAGTTCTTC
TRBJ2-1 TRBV19 TRBD1 - CASSFGQAHNEQFF TGTGCCAGTAGTTTTGGACAGGCCCACAATGAGCAGTTCTTC